A single sample is the source of the 3 T cell receptor beta chains below, sequenced in a study of shared clonotypes between healthy human individuals. This table comes from immunoSEQ multiplex PCR, and its TCRdb copy is limited to in-frame clones, with some not included. Of more than 600,000 clones listed, around 92% are singletons. Cells designated naive CD8 were CD45RO-negative and were positively selected for CCR7, with terminally differentiated effector memory CD45RA+ cells excluded. Sequenced material: naive CD8+ T cells sorted from blood. Receptor source: a young man in good health.

V is TRBV5-1 and J is TRBJ2-7, with D tentatively TRBD2 (5 bases). Germline values: CDR1 SGHRS, CDR2 YFSETQ. CDR3 size: 13 residues. The V gene lost 4 bases and the J gene lost 6 bases, with 14 bases spanning the gap. In nucleotides, the CDR3 is TGCGCCAGCAGCCAGAAAGGCGGAGGCGAGCAGTACTTC. This translates into CASSQKGGGEQYF.

J is TRBJ2-7 and V is TRBV5-1; 12 bases are shared with TRBD1. Germline V gives CDR1 SGHRS, CDR2 YFSETQ. The CDR3 contains 14 residues. J gave up 2 bases and V 7 bases, and 4 bases lay outside the gene matches. CDR3 sequence reads: CASGGQGAAYEQYF. DNA for the CDR3: TGCGCCAGCGGGGGACAGGGGGCCGCCTACGAGCAGTACTTC.

V usage is TRBV28 and J usage is TRBJ2-7, with no clear D. CDR3 length: 14 residues. CDR1 MDHEN and CDR2 SYDVKM come from the germline V gene. The ends were cut back, 3 bases at V and 0 bases at J, with 9 bases in the middle. CDR3 nucleotide sequence: TGTGCCAGCAGTTTGGACCGGGTCTCCTACGAGCAGTACTTC. Residues: CASSLDRVSYEQYF.